Below are 32 T cell receptor beta chains sequenced from a single sample in a study of blood T cell repertoires in COVID-19. The data were produced by immunoSEQ multiplex PCR, yet TCRdb's version contains in-frame clones alone and is incomplete. Here the sample spans 300,000 to 400,000 clones, roughly 90% being singletons. Sequenced sample: peripheral blood. All receptors come from a woman in her seventies with COVID-19, enrolled during active disease.

This chain connects TRBV12-3 or TRBV12-4 to TRBJ2-5, with no clear D. The length of the CDR3 is 11 residues. V was cut by 5 bases and J by 10 bases, with 11 bases left in between. The CDR3 coding sequence is TGTGCCAGCAGTCTCTTTAGTAGCCAGTACTTC. This encodes CASSLFSSQYF.

V is TRBV5-4 and J is TRBJ1-2, with 8 bases that match TRBD1. The CDR3 loop spans 14 amino acids. The J segment lost 8 bases and the V segment lost 4 bases, leaving 10 bases of the junction unmatched. Germline-derived CDR1 and CDR2 are SGHNT and YYREEE (reference sequence). CDR3 DNA: TGTGCCAGCAGCCTAGGACAGGGTGTGCGCGGCTACACCTTC. Protein: CASSLGQGVRGYTF.

The V call is TRBV30, the J call TRBJ1-2; 9 bases match TRBD1. This CDR3 comprises 14 residues. Germline V gives CDR1 GTSNPN, CDR2 SVGIG (reference sequence). The V gene end was trimmed by 5 bases and the J gene end by 3 bases; junction bases not matched to a gene: 7. The CDR3 DNA is TGTGCCTGGGCTAAGGGACAGGGTCACTATGGCTACACCTTC. It is translated as CAWAKGQGHYGYTF. Supplemented by reference TRBV30 and TRBJ1-2, the full variable domain reads SQTIHQWPATLVQPVGSPLSLECTVEGTSNPNLYWYRQAAGRGLQLLFYSVGIGQISSEVPQNLSASRPQDRQFILSSKKLLLSDSGFYLCAWAKGQGHYGYTFGSGTRLTVV.

This rearrangement joins TRBV7-9 to TRBJ1-2; weak D call: TRBD1 (6 bases). The CDR3 runs to 14 residues. Germline loops: CDR1 SEHNR, CDR2 FQNEAQ (reference sequence). Between the trimmed V and J ends, which lost 1 base and 4 bases, there was a span of 10 bases. CDR3 sequence: CASSLEQGFYGYTF. The CDR3 coding sequence is TGTGCCAGCAGCTTAGAACAGGGCTTCTATGGCTACACCTTC.

The chain links TRBV5-6 to TRBJ1-5; TRBD1 matches 8 bases. V lost 3 bases to trimming and J lost 6 bases; unmatched junction nucleotides: 11. Germline V gene sequence: CDR1 SGHDT, CDR2 YYEEEE. The CDR3 length is 16 residues. Here the CDR3 DNA reads TGTGCCAGCAGCTCCTGGACAGGGATATCGAGTCAGCCCCAGCATTTT. Protein: CASSSWTGISSQPQHF.

The chain combines TRBV5-4 with TRBJ2-2; TRBD2 agrees at 13 bases. V trimming: 1 base; J trimming: 0 bases; junction bases outside the gene matches: 0. Looked up from germline, CDR1 is SGHNT and CDR2 is YYREEE (reference sequence). The CDR3 loop spans 17 amino acids. CDR3 nucleotide sequence: TGTGCCAGCAGCTTGACTAGCGGGGGGGCGAACACCGGGGAGCTGTTTTTT. Encoded protein: CASSLTSGGANTGELFF.

The rearrangement links TRBV6-5 to TRBJ1-5; no definite D call. The CDR3 has 12 amino acids. CDR1 and CDR2 from the germline V gene are MNHEY and SVGAGI. Trimming removed 8 bases from V and 3 bases from J, with 8 bases in between. CDR3 DNA: TGTGCCAGCCTGGAGGACAATCAGCCCCAGCATTTT. It is translated as CASLEDNQPQHF.

The chain couples TRBV5-1 to TRBJ1-5; weak D call: TRBD1 (6 bases). The V end was cut by 0 bases, the J end by 4 bases, with 8 bases between. The germline V gene has CDR1 SGHRS and CDR2 YFSETQ. This CDR3 comprises 14 residues. Here the CDR3 DNA reads TGCGCCAGCAGCTTGGGGGGGCAGAATCAGCCCCAGCATTTT. As protein: CASSLGGQNQPQHF.

This clone was detected only a few times. The chain uses TRBV27 and TRBJ1-5; D may be TRBD1 (5 bases). The CDR3 loop spans 13 amino acids. The V end was cut by 3 bases, the J end by 6 bases, with 9 bases between. Germline CDR1 and CDR2: MNHEY and SMNVEV (reference sequence). DNA of the CDR3: TGTGCCAGCAGTTTTGGGGGGTTTCAGCCCCAGCATTTT. Translation gives CASSFGGFQPQHF.

This chain connects TRBV10-3 to TRBJ1-2; tentatively, D is TRBD1 (6 bases). V was pared by 6 bases and J by 5 bases, with 16 bases between. This CDR3 has 14 residues. Germline CDR1 and CDR2: ENHRY and SYGVKD. The CDR3 region is CAISRDTTSYGYTF. CDR3 nucleotides: TGTGCCATCAGCCGGGACACAACCTCTTATGGCTACACCTTC.

The J gene is TRBJ1-6, the V gene TRBV14; TRBD1 matches at 7 bases. The CDR3 totals 15 residues. The germline V gene has CDR1 SGHDN and CDR2 FVKESK. V lost 5 bases to trimming and J lost 3 bases; unmatched junction nucleotides: 4. Here the CDR3 DNA reads TGTGCCAGCAGCGGAAGACAGGGCTATAATTCACCCCTCCACTTT. This sequence encodes CASSGRQGYNSPLHF. The full variable domain, completed using reference TRBV14 and TRBJ1-6, is EAGVTQFPSHSVIEKGQTVTLRCDPISGHDNLYWYRRVMGKEIKFLLHFVKESKQDESGMPNNRFLAERTGGTYSTLKVQPAELEDSGVYFCASSGRQGYNSPLHFGNGTRLTVT.

The chain combines TRBV5-1 with TRBJ1-2; TRBD1 matches 8 bases. J gave up 8 bases and V 0 bases, and 9 bases lay outside the gene matches. This CDR3 spans 15 amino acids. Germline V gives CDR1 SGHRS, CDR2 YFSETQ. The CDR3 bases are TGCGCCAGCAGCTTGGGGGACAGGATGGCCGACGGCTACACCTTC. This gives the protein CASSLGDRMADGYTF.

The chain joins TRBV19 to TRBJ1-4; D might be TRBD1 (5 bases). This CDR3 has 17 residues. Trimming cost V 4 bases and J 8 bases, with 23 bases left between them. Germline loops: CDR1 LNHDA, CDR2 SQIVND (reference sequence). For the CDR3, the DNA is TGTGCCAGTAGTACTGCCGTGATGGGGGAGGTAGGAGAAAAACTGTTTTTT. It encodes CASSTAVMGEVGEKLFF.

This clone was recorded a few times. CDR3 residues: CASSETGGFPEQYF. The DNA for the CDR3 is TGTGCCAGCAGTGAGACAGGGGGTTTTCCCGAGCAGTACTTC. The chain links TRBV2 to TRBJ2-7, with 9 bases identical to TRBD1. J was trimmed by 6 bases and V by 3 bases; bases with no gene match: 6. CDR3 length equals 14 residues. From germline, CDR1 is SNHLY and CDR2 FYNNEI.

The chain carries TRBV7-3 and TRBJ1-1; 8 bases map to TRBD1. Germline V lookup: CDR1 SGHTA, CDR2 FQGTGA. The CDR3 covers 16 residues. The V segment lost 5 bases and the J segment 4 bases; nucleotides outside the gene matches: 12. This chain's CDR3 is CASSPGGRGIVTEAFF. CDR3 DNA sequence: TGTGCCAGCAGCCCAGGGGGCAGGGGAATAGTCACTGAAGCTTTCTTT. The full variable domain, with the rest looked up from reference TRBV7-3 and TRBJ1-1, is GAGVSQTPSNKVTEKGKYVELRCDPISGHTALYWYRQSLGQGPEFLIYFQGTGAADDSGLPNDRFFAVRPEGSVSTLKIQRTERGDSAVYLCASSPGGRGIVTEAFFGQGTRLTVV.

The chain couples TRBV12-2 to TRBJ2-7; the listed D gene, TRBD2, was not tested against the DNA. TRBV12-2 is reported as a pseudogene. The CDR3 has 17 amino acids. The CDR3 DNA is TGTGCAAGTCGCTTAGAGACTAGCGGGGGGAGCTCCTACGAGCAGTACTTC. It codes for CASRLETSGGSSYEQYF.

V gene TRBV27 combines with J gene TRBJ2-3; possible D gene TRBD2, 5 bases. V was trimmed by 2 bases and J by 11 bases, leaving 14 bases between them. Germline V gives CDR1 MNHEY, CDR2 SMNVEV (reference sequence). The CDR3 extends over 13 amino acids. CDR3 coding DNA: TGTGCCAGCAGTTTACCGCTAGCCCCCTTGCAGTATTTT. Its translation is CASSLPLAPLQYF.

The chain links TRBV18 to TRBJ1-2; tentatively, D is TRBD1 (6 bases). CDR3 length equals 18 residues. V was shortened by 0 bases and J by 1 base, with 18 bases between the two germline ends. The germline CDR1 and CDR2 sequences are KGHSH and LQKENI. Written as DNA, the CDR3 is TGTGCCAGCTCACCACCGTGGTCCCAAACAGGGATTAACTATGGCTACACCTTC. This encodes CASSPPWSQTGINYGYTF.

The rearrangement joins TRBV10-3 to TRBJ2-7, with 7 bases lining up with TRBD2. Looked up from germline, CDR1 is ENHRY and CDR2 is SYGVKD. The V segment lost 6 bases and the J segment 1 base; nucleotides outside the gene matches: 6. The CDR3 is 14 residues long. The CDR3 region has the DNA TGTGCCATCAGGGGGGGGTCGGAGTCCTACGAGCAGTACTTC. Protein: CAIRGGSESYEQYF.

The chain recombines TRBV7-2 with TRBJ1-4; D might be TRBD1 (5 bases). Trimming stripped 1 base from V and 7 bases from J, with 7 bases between. CDR1 and CDR2 (germline): SGHTA, FQGNSA. The CDR3 is 13 amino acids. Here the CDR3 DNA reads TGTGCCAGCAGCTTAGGCAGGGCTGAAAAACTGTTTTTT. Its protein product is CASSLGRAEKLFF. Full variable domain (rest looked up from reference TRBV7-2 and TRBJ1-4): GAGVSQSPSNKVTEKGKDVELRCDPISGHTALYWYRQSLGQGLEFLIYFQGNSAPDKSGLPSDRFSAERTGGSVSTLTIQRTQQEDSAVYLCASSLGRAEKLFFGSGTQLSVL.

The chain carries TRBV6-5 and TRBJ1-1, with D uncertain. The V and J ends lost 6 bases and 3 bases respectively, with 11 bases between them. CDR3 length: 13 amino acids. Germline V CDR1 and CDR2: MNHEY, SVGAGI. The CDR3 loop is CASSLITDTEAFF. For the CDR3, the DNA is TGTGCCAGCAGCCTAATTACGGACACTGAAGCTTTCTTT.

This rearrangement joins TRBV1 to TRBJ2-2; the D call of TRBD1 is as the table states it, not checked on the DNA. TRBV1 is flagged as a pseudogene. The CDR3 has 16 amino acids. DNA for the CDR3: TGCACCAGCAGCCAAGATGGACAGGAGGACACCGGGGAGCTGTTTTTT. Translating gives CTSSQDGQEDTGELFF.

V usage is TRBV3-1 (or the pseudogene TRBV3-2) and J usage is TRBJ2-2; possibly TRBD2 for D (6 bases). The V gene lost 6 bases and the J gene lost 8 bases, with 13 bases spanning the gap. CDR1 and CDR2 (germline): LGHDT, YNNKEL (reference sequence). The CDR3 extends over 13 amino acids. The CDR3 coding sequence is TGTGCCAGCAGGTCTTGGGAGGATGGGGAGCTGTTTTTT. Translation gives CASRSWEDGELFF.

The chain employs TRBV2 and TRBJ2-4; D ambiguous. Looked up from germline, CDR1 is SNHLY and CDR2 is FYNNEI. Trimming pared 2 bases from V and 0 bases from J, leaving 5 bases between. The CDR3 runs to 14 residues. The CDR3 spells CASSESVAKNIQYF. CDR3 bases: TGTGCCAGCAGTGAATCAGTAGCCAAAAACATTCAGTACTTC.

This rearrangement joins TRBV28 to TRBJ2-3; D not resolved. Germline values: CDR1 MDHEN, CDR2 SYDVKM. The CDR3 runs 12 residues. The ends were cut back, 6 bases at V and 3 bases at J, with 7 bases in the middle. The CDR3 DNA reads as TGTGCCAGCAGCTCTCTAACAGATACGCAGTATTTT. It codes for CASSSLTDTQYF.

V usage is TRBV5-8 and J usage is TRBJ1-5; D remains unclear. Germline lookup yields CDR1 SGHTS and CDR2 YDEGEE. The V end lost 0 bases, the J end lost 9 bases, and 13 bases lay between the germline ends. CDR3 length: 14 amino acids. The CDR3 sequence: CASSLGEGGRPQHF. CDR3 DNA: TGTGCCAGCAGCTTGGGGGAGGGCGGGCGGCCCCAGCATTTT.

The gene calls are TRBV27 and TRBJ1-1, with TRBD1 matching over 7 bases. Germline CDR1 and CDR2: MNHEY and SMNVEV (reference sequence). This CDR3 contains 16 residues. Trimming at V came to 6 bases and at J to 6 bases, leaving 16 bases not matched to a gene. The CDR3 is CASRKDRSGGIPEAFF. The CDR3, as DNA: TGTGCCAGCAGAAAGGACAGATCAGGGGGTATCCCTGAAGCTTTCTTT.

The rearrangement links TRBV6-4 to TRBJ2-1; 9 nucleotides agree with TRBD2. Looked up from germline, CDR1 is MRHNA and CDR2 is SNTAGT. The CDR3 extends over 12 amino acids. V shed 2 bases and J 15 bases; nucleotides not matched to a gene: 5. The CDR3 region has the DNA TGTGCCAGCAGTGACCGGGCGGGGGGGCTGTTCTTC. Translation gives CASSDRAGGLFF.

This clone was observed a few times. The J gene is TRBJ2-5, the V gene TRBV5-1; no clear D gene. The V gene lost 3 bases and the J gene lost 3 bases, with 9 bases spanning the gap. This CDR3 is built from 13 residues. In germline, CDR1 is SGHRS, CDR2 YFSETQ. CDR3 protein: CASSWSWEETQYF. CDR3 sequence (DNA): TGCGCCAGCAGCTGGAGTTGGGAAGAGACCCAGTACTTC.

The V and J genes are TRBV19 and TRBJ1-2; 10 nucleotides line up with TRBD1. This CDR3 is 16 amino acids long. J lost 8 bases, V lost 7 bases, and 16 bases had no gene match. The germline CDR1 and CDR2 sequences are LNHDA and SQIVND (reference sequence). DNA of the CDR3: TGTGCCAGTACCCACTCGGGACAGGGGTTTCTCTGGGGCTACACCTTC. Its translation: CASTHSGQGFLWGYTF. Drawing the rest from reference TRBV19 and TRBJ1-2, the complete variable domain is DGGITQSPKYLFRKEGQNVTLSCEQNLNHDAMYWYRQDPGQGLRLIYYSQIVNDFQKGDIAEGYSVSREKKESFPLTVTSAQKNPTAFYLCASTHSGQGFLWGYTFGSGTRLTVV.

The rearrangement uses TRBV19 and TRBJ2-7; 7 nucleotides line up with TRBD1. This CDR3 spans 14 amino acids. V lost 5 bases and J lost 4; bases outside the gene matches: 8. Germline loops: CDR1 LNHDA, CDR2 SQIVND (reference sequence). The CDR3 is CASSRQGIAYEQYF. CDR3 nucleotide sequence: TGTGCCAGTAGTCGACAGGGTATAGCTTACGAGCAGTACTTC.

The rearrangement links TRBV21-1 to TRBJ2-3; the D call in the table, TRBD1, was not verified against the DNA. TRBV21-1 is a documented pseudogene. The CDR3 is 15 amino acids. The CDR3 spells CASSKGGDRPDTQYF. In DNA form, the CDR3 reads TGTGCCAGCAGCAAAGGAGGGGACAGGCCAGATACGCAGTATTTT.